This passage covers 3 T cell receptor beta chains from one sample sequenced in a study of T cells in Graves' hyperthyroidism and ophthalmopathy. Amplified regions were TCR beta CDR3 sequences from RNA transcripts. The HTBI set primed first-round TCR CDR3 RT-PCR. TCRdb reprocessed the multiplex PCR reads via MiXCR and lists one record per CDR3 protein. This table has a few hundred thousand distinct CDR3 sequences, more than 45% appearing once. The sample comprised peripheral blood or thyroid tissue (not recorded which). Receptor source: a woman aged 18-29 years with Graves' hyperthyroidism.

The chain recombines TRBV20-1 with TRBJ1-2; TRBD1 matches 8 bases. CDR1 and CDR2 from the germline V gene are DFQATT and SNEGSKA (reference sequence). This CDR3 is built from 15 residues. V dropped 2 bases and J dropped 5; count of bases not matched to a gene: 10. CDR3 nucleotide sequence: TGCAGTGCTAGATCCCTGACAGGGGATCTTTATGGCTACACCTTC. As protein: CSARSLTGDLYGYTF.

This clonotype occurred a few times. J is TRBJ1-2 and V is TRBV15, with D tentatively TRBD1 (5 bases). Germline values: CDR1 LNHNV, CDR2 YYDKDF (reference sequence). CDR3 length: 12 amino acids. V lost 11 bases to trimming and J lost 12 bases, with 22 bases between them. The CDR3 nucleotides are TGTGCCTCGACCAGGGAGGGGCTTGGAAACACCTTC. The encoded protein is CASTREGLGNTF.

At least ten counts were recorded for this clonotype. Written as DNA, the CDR3 is TGTGCCAGCAGTTCCGGAACAGGGATGAACACTGAAGCTTTCTTT. Amino acids: CASSSGTGMNTEAFF. The J gene is TRBJ1-1, the V gene TRBV6-6; D might be TRBD1 (6 bases). The CDR3 totals 15 residues. CDR1 is MNHNY, CDR2 SVGAGI, per germline (reference sequence). Trimming cost V 4 bases and J 0 bases, with 12 bases left between them.